This T cell receptor (beta chain) was profiled in a study of regulatory T cells in long-lasting Graves disease (dated by TCRdb to about 2021). Regarding the study in general: Patients with newly diagnosed Graves' disease had been on antithyroid drugs for under 3 months. The study was registered as a clinical trial and conducted in China. A total of roughly 35 samples underwent TCR sequencing, from roughly 13 patients with persistent Graves' disease and roughly 20 patients with newly diagnosed Graves' disease. Patients with persistent Graves' disease were compared with patients with newly diagnosed Graves' disease using TCR sequencing and RNA sequencing of peripheral blood. What the work shows at the level of the full study, not this receptor alone: As a limitation, the authors acknowledged that the small sample size may reduce accuracy. The study examined only peripheral blood because the primary lesion, thyroid tissue, could not be accessed. A larger number of public clonotypes was shared among persistent patients (2,741) than among newly diagnosed patients (over 850). Preferential use of TRBV28, TRBJ1-2 and TRBJ2-5 was observed in persistent disease, whereas TRBV20-1 and TRBJ2-1 were favored in newly diagnosed disease. Compared with newly diagnosed patients, patients with persistent Graves' disease had lower TCR Shannon entropy and fewer highly expanded clones, which suggests clonal expansion. Sequencing and analysis were limited to the TCR beta chain.

About this clonotype itself: This receptor's antigen is unknown. A read error may explain this, as a much larger clone is one base away.

The method was multiplex PCR. The sequencer was an Illumina HiSeq 4000. iRepertoire HTBI primers and Arm-PCR amplification of CDR3 regions were used to construct TCR beta libraries. Before sequencing, the PCR products underwent gel purification. In the paper's pipeline: Gene usage analysis of CDR3 amino acid clonotypes used the roughly 60 TRBV and around 13 TRBJ segments found across samples. COPE and FqMerger were used to merge the filtered high-quality paired reads into contigs. BLAST was used to align contigs to the IMGT TRBV, TRBD and TRBJ reference genes, and CDR3 was defined following IMGT. Any clonotype with a frequency above 0.1% was classified as a highly expanded clone. Repertoire diversity was measured by Shannon entropy, and V-J evenness by the Gini coefficient. Clonotypes shared by more than one individual were considered public. TCRdb handled the public reads itself, with Q25 trimming in fastp and clone calling in MiXCR, and kept productive beta chains. CDR3 protein duplicates are merged, each entry listing the most common genes and DNA. In this record, the V and J calls reflect TCRdb's handling and not the investigators' own analysis. The sample includes roughly 610,000 distinct CDR3 sequences, with about 16% observed a single time. More than 10% of the sample is held by the ten biggest clonotypes.

Interpreted using the paper, the time point label stands for: newly diagnosed GD, antithyroid drugs for less than 3 months. RNA was extracted from PBMCs in TRIzol for both TCR sequencing and RNA sequencing. The diagnosis of Graves' disease was made according to American Thyroid Association guidelines. Patients for the study were recruited at an endocrinology department in Xi'an, China. Each patient gave approximately 8.8 milliliters of peripheral blood, collected in an EDTA anticoagulant tube. Ficoll Paque Plus density gradient separation was used to isolate PBMCs, and no additional T cell sorting was done. An Agilent 2100 Bioanalyzer and agarose gel were used to check RNA quality, and a NanoDrop 2000 was used to measure RNA concentration. Including the terminal cysteine and phenylalanine, the CDR3 comprises 15 residues. Only the CDR3 portion is preserved as DNA: 45 bases, with reading frame beginning at the first base. Looking up the germline V gene yields CDR1 SNHLY and CDR2 FYNNEI. Trimming at the junction amounts to 7 bases on V and 3 bases on J, and the germline ends lie 18 bases apart.

These data were likewise used in another study, on T cells in Graves' hyperthyroidism and ophthalmopathy. The second study's paper adds: A patient counted as having stable Graves' hyperthyroidism if no progression to ophthalmopathy occurred over 18 months of follow-up. The hyperthyroidism patients were between 18 and 65 years old and newly diagnosed, with a disease duration of less than 2 months. Patients with uncontrolled infections, other autoimmune diseases, pregnancy or lactation were excluded. Diagnoses relied on clinical symptoms, serum thyroxine and TRAb, thyroid ultrasound and orbital computed tomography. The TCR CDR3 was subjected to a first round of RT-PCR using the HTBI primer set and the Qiagen OneStep RT-PCR kit. Most expanded thyroid clonotypes (frequency above 0.001) were also detected in blood, suggesting blood repertoires may reflect thyroid immune responses. A 13 V-J signature model separated ophthalmopathy from stable hyperthyroidism, with around 90% sensitivity and roughly 81% specificity in cross-validation and 80%/75% in testing. In validation, the model predicted progression to ophthalmopathy a median of about 5.9 months before onset, with about 67% sensitivity and around 76% specificity. To identify distinguishing TCR V-J signatures, a discovery cohort of some 99 patients was used, comprising 43 with Graves' ophthalmopathy and roughly 60 with stable Graves' hyperthyroidism. An independent validation cohort of under 20 hyperthyroidism patients and about 16 patients who later progressed to ophthalmopathy tested prospective prediction of ophthalmopathy. The roughly 94 discovery patients were randomly divided into training and test sets at a 7:3 ratio. In about 6 Graves' hyperthyroidism patients, the study also compared T-cell repertoires from thyroid tissue with T-cell repertoires from blood. Following sampling, methimazole starting at 30 mg daily was given to hyperthyroidism patients, and high-dose intravenous methylprednisolone was given to ophthalmopathy patients. A second multiplex PCR round built the libraries, followed by size selection and purification. The libraries were sequenced on an Illumina HiSeq2000 using paired-end 100 bp reads. SOAPnuke was used to process the raw data, removing reads that contained adapters or uncalled bases, had a mean Phred below 15, or lacked an exact match to the constant primer or identifier. High-quality paired reads were merged with COPE v1.2.5, and unique nucleotide sequences were defined as clonotypes. Clonotypes were aligned to IMGT TRBV, TRBD and TRBJ reference segments using MiTCR v1.1. The analysis was restricted to V-J combinations with a frequency above 0.0001, which together covered approximately 99% of the repertoires. The TCS score was defined as F50 (clonal expansion) divided by E x V (chaos), with BLOSUM62-based TCRdist calculated between CDR3 peptides within each V-J. Welch's t-statistics and random forest reduced 500 to 650 V-J features to around 14, which were used in a naive Bayes classifier (R e1071). Sample size was not statistically predetermined, and blinding of investigators to group allocation was not performed. The paper reports TCR Vbeta CDR3 sequencing of over 130 peripheral blood samples: around 41 ophthalmopathy, 70 to 85 hyperthyroidism and roughly 17 progressor patients.

The input for sequencing was peripheral blood mononuclear cells (PBMCs), taken at new diagnosis, from a patient treated with antithyroid drugs. This sequence uses TRBV2 and TRBJ1-1, with a tentative D gene TRBD1 over 5 matching bases. The sequence derives from a man between 18 and 35 years old with Graves disease. Donor details come from another sample of the same person, matched by shared clones. The CDR3 region has the sequence CASTLSGRGYTEAFF. The DNA sequence is as follows: TGTGCCAGCACCCTAAGTGGGCGGGGGTACACTGAAGCTTTCTTT.